These 31 T cell receptor beta chains came from one sample sequenced in a study of T cells in localized non-small cell lung cancer. Sequencing was performed with immunoSEQ multiplex PCR; in TCRdb, only in-frame clones are kept and a portion is missing. The sample consists of fewer than 40,000 clones, approximately 91% of them appearing once. The input for sequencing was peripheral blood, taken before any cancer treatment. The receptors were gathered from a female donor over 55 with stage I lung adenocarcinoma.

Notes on this clone: In the same sample, other DNA sequences code for this CDR3. This chain connects TRBV19 to TRBJ2-7; TRBD1 might be the D (6 bases). Germline loops: CDR1 LNHDA, CDR2 SQIVND (reference sequence). The length of the CDR3 is 13 residues. Trimming stripped 4 bases from V and 1 base from J, with 8 bases between. The CDR3, as DNA: TGTGCCAGTAGTACGGGACAATCCTACGAGCAGTACTTC. The encoded protein is CASSTGQSYEQYF.

This clone showed up just once. V is TRBV30 and J is TRBJ2-3, with D possibly TRBD1 on 7 matching bases. Per the germline V gene, CDR1 is GTSNPN and CDR2 is SVGIG (reference sequence). This CDR3 region has 15 residues. CDR3 coding DNA: TGTGCGGGGAGGAAGGGGGCAGGGGTTATAGATACGCAGTATTTT. Translation gives CAGRKGAGVIDTQYF. The full variable domain, its missing parts supplied by reference TRBV30 and TRBJ2-3, is SQTIHQWPATLVQPVGSPLSLECTVEGTSNPNLYWYRQAAGRGLQLLFYSVGIGQISSEVPQNLSASRPQDRQFILSSKKLLLSDSGFYLCAGRKGAGVIDTQYFGPGTRLTVL.

The rearrangement links TRBV4-3 to TRBJ2-3, with 8 bases identical to TRBD2. From germline, CDR1 is LGHNA and CDR2 YSLEER. J gave up 4 bases and V 1 base, and 16 bases lay outside the gene matches. The CDR3 has 19 amino acids. The CDR3 DNA sequence: TGCGCCAGCAGCCAAGGTGCGGTCTTAACGGGAGGGCCGGCAGATACGCAGTATTTT. This sequence encodes CASSQGAVLTGGPADTQYF.

The V and J genes are TRBV6-5 and TRBJ2-1; D is possibly TRBD2 (7 bases). Trimming shortened V by 7 bases and J by 6 bases, and 19 bases separated the two germline ends. This CDR3 is 15 amino acids long. Germline V lookup: CDR1 MNHEY, CDR2 SVGAGI. Here the CDR3 DNA reads TGTGCCAGCACCCACGGGGGGCGAGGCCCCAATGAGCAGTTCTTC. This sequence encodes CASTHGGRGPNEQFF.

V gene TRBV27 combines with J gene TRBJ1-2; 9 nucleotides match TRBD1. From germline, CDR1 is MNHEY and CDR2 SMNVEV (reference sequence). Trimming took 6 bases from V and 4 from J; bases not matched to a gene: 3. The CDR3 covers 13 residues. CDR3 residues: CASSSGQGYGYTF. For the CDR3, the DNA is TGTGCCAGCAGCTCGGGACAGGGCTATGGCTACACCTTC.

This clone appeared a single time. The V and J genes are TRBV11-2 and TRBJ2-7, with D perhaps TRBD1 or TRBD2 (6 bases each). The length of the CDR3 is 14 residues. Germline CDR1 is SGHAT and CDR2 is FQNNGV. Trimming removed 1 base at V and 4 bases at J, with 11 bases between. The CDR3 nucleotides read TGTGCCAGCAGCTTAGCGGGGGCGCTTTACGAGCAGTACTTC. Translated: CASSLAGALYEQYF. The full variable domain, completed using reference TRBV11-2 and TRBJ2-7, is EAGVAQSPRYKIIEKRQSVAFWCNPISGHATLYWYQQILGQGPKLLIQFQNNGVVDDSQLPKDRFSAERLKGVDSTLKIQPAKLEDSAVYLCASSLAGALYEQYFGPGTRLTVT.

The chain couples TRBV7-2 to TRBJ1-1; no firm D call. V was clipped by 1 base and J by 7 bases, with 7 bases between them. The CDR3 contains 12 residues. The germline V gene encodes CDR1 SGHTA and CDR2 FQGNSA. CDR3 loop: CASSLGRNEAFF. The CDR3, as DNA: TGTGCCAGCAGCTTAGGGCGGAATGAAGCTTTCTTT.

This chain connects TRBV29-1 to TRBJ2-3; D is ambiguous. Germline CDR1 is SQVTM and CDR2 is ANQGSEA. The CDR3 consists of 15 residues. V lost 8 bases and J 1 base, leaving 19 bases between the germline ends. The CDR3 is CSLEFGNSGTDTQYF. In DNA, the CDR3 is TGCAGCCTAGAATTTGGAAACTCGGGCACAGATACGCAGTATTTT.

For the CDR3, the DNA is TGTGCCAGCAGCTTGTACAGGTCGTCTTTCTACGAGCAGTACTTC. Encoded protein: CASSLYRSSFYEQYF. The V call is TRBV7-8, the J call TRBJ2-7, with D perhaps matching TRBD1 (5 bases). Germline V lookup: CDR1 SGHVS, CDR2 FQNEAQ. The V end was cut by 3 bases, the J end by 3 bases, with 15 bases between. This CDR3 is built from 15 residues.

This chain uses TRBV21-1 with TRBJ1-5. TRBV21-1 is listed as a pseudogene. CDR3 length equals 15 residues. CDR3 bases: TGTGCCAGGCCTACCAGGGACCGGGGGGGTCAGCCCCAGCATTTT. This translates into CARPTRDRGGQPQHF.

V and J are TRBV7-2 and TRBJ2-1; 9 positions agree with TRBD2. This CDR3 comprises 16 residues. V lost 4 bases to trimming and J lost 4 bases; unmatched junction nucleotides: 8. CDR1 is SGHTA, CDR2 FQGNSA, per germline. This CDR3 is CASSSPALAGYNEQFF. The CDR3 nucleotides read TGTGCCAGCAGCTCCCCCGCCCTAGCGGGATACAATGAGCAGTTCTTC.

The chain's CDR3 is CASTYTTGWGYTF. The CDR3 DNA reads TGTGCCAGCACATATACGACAGGGTGGGGCTACACCTTC. The chain employs TRBV28 and TRBJ1-2, with 7 positions matching TRBD1. Germline assignment: CDR1 MDHEN and CDR2 SYDVKM. The CDR3 has 13 residues. J gave up 8 bases and V 7 bases, and 10 bases lay outside the gene matches.

The CDR3, as DNA: TGCACCAGCAGCCAGTCCCCCAGCCACGAGCAGTACTTC. It specifies CTSSQSPSHEQYF. V and J are TRBV1 and TRBJ2-7. TRBV1 has pseudogene status. This CDR3 contains 13 residues.

The V gene is TRBV7-9, the J gene TRBJ1-5, with D possibly TRBD1 on 5 matching bases. Germline V gene sequence: CDR1 SEHNR, CDR2 FQNEAQ (reference sequence). V was clipped by 1 base and J by 6 bases, with 7 bases between them. There are 13 residues in the CDR3. The CDR3, as DNA: TGTGCCAGCAGCTTAGGGACAAGTCAGCCCCAGCATTTT. Its protein is CASSLGTSQPQHF.

This clone was picked up one time. The J gene is TRBJ2-7, the V gene TRBV5-4; 7 bases fit TRBD2. Germline CDR1 SGHNT, CDR2 YYREEE (reference sequence). The length of the CDR3 is 15 residues. The ends lost 0 bases at V and 7 bases at J; junction bases unmatched: 10. The CDR3 bases are TGTGCCAGCAGCTTGGAGCTAGCGGACTCAAGGGAGCAGTACTTC. This translates into CASSLELADSREQYF.

This chain uses TRBV5-1 with TRBJ2-3; 14 bases are a match to TRBD2. The CDR3 covers 16 residues. V was pared by 4 bases and J by 1 base, with 2 bases of the junction left unmatched. The germline CDR1 and CDR2 sequences are SGHRS and YFSETQ. The CDR3 is CASSQGLAGGTDTQYF. The CDR3, as DNA: TGCGCCAGCAGCCAGGGACTAGCGGGAGGCACAGATACGCAGTATTTT.

The V and J genes are TRBV20-1 and TRBJ1-2; no definite D call. This CDR3 has 11 amino acids. Germline-derived CDR1 and CDR2 are DFQATT and SNEGSKA (reference sequence). Trimming stripped 1 base from V and 5 bases from J, with 5 bases between. CDR3 region: CSARGIYGYTF. CDR3 DNA: TGCAGTGCTAGAGGAATTTATGGCTACACCTTC.

The chain has TRBV19 and TRBJ2-7; 8 nucleotides line up with TRBD2. V shed 5 bases, J shed 2 bases, and the junction held 8 bases outside the gene matches. The CDR3 extends over 15 amino acids. Germline CDR1 and CDR2: LNHDA and SQIVND (reference sequence). CDR3 nucleotide sequence: TGTGCCAGTAGTCTCTTCCCGGGGGGGACCTACGAGCAGTACTTC. Translating it yields CASSLFPGGTYEQYF.

This chain links TRBV9 with TRBJ1-1; D perhaps matches TRBD1 (5 bases). The CDR3 spans 13 residues. Germline lookup yields CDR1 SGDLS and CDR2 YYNGEE. The ends were cut back, 5 bases at V and 0 bases at J, with 8 bases in the middle. In DNA, the CDR3 is TGTGCCAGCAGGCAGGGAATGAACACTGAAGCTTTCTTT. It codes for CASRQGMNTEAFF. The full variable domain, with the rest looked up from reference TRBV9 and TRBJ1-1, is DSGVTQTPKHLITATGQRVTLRCSPRSGDLSVYWYQQSLDQGLQFLIQYYNGEERAKGNILERFSAQQFPDLHSELNLSSLELGDSALYFCASRQGMNTEAFFGQGTRLTVV.

V gene TRBV5-4 combines with J gene TRBJ2-1, with 7 bases fitting TRBD2. This CDR3 has 14 residues. V lost 4 bases, J lost 5 bases, and 6 bases stayed unmatched. Germline V CDR1 and CDR2: SGHNT, YYREEE (reference sequence). The chain's CDR3 is CASSPGGLHNEQFF. DNA for the CDR3: TGTGCCAGCAGCCCGGGGGGACTACACAATGAGCAGTTCTTC.

This sequence joins TRBV11-2 and TRBJ1-3; no clear D. V gave up 6 bases and J gave up 8 bases, with 17 bases separating them. Germline CDR1 SGHAT, CDR2 FQNNGV. The CDR3 length is 14 residues. The CDR3 region has the DNA TGTGCCAGCAGGTTCTCGTCGGGGAGGGACACCATATATTTT. Residues: CASRFSSGRDTIYF.

The chain uses TRBV6-5 and TRBJ1-1, with D possibly being TRBD1 (6 bases). The ends were cut back, 7 bases at V and 3 bases at J, with 18 bases in the middle. Germline lookup yields CDR1 MNHEY and CDR2 SVGAGI. The CDR3 has 15 residues. The CDR3 spells CASTRTTGAYTEAFF. The CDR3 DNA reads as TGTGCCAGCACCCGCACCACGGGGGCATACACTGAAGCTTTCTTT.

The chain carries TRBV9 and TRBJ2-3; no definite D call. The V gene lost 3 bases and the J gene lost 6 bases, with 8 bases spanning the gap. The CDR3 is 12 amino acids. Per germline, CDR1 SGDLS and CDR2 YYNGEE. CDR3: CASSEQADTQYF. The DNA for the CDR3 is TGTGCCAGCAGCGAGCAGGCGGATACGCAGTATTTT.

The V and J genes are TRBV29-1 and TRBJ1-1; the D is unclear. This CDR3 is built from 14 residues. Germline V CDR1 and CDR2: SQVTM, ANQGSEA. The ends were cut back, 6 bases at V and 2 bases at J, with 16 bases in the middle. For the CDR3, the DNA is TGCAGCGTCACACGAAGAGACCCAAACACTGAAGCTTTCTTT. It is translated as CSVTRRDPNTEAFF.

The V and J genes are TRBV19 and TRBJ2-2; 7 nucleotides line up with TRBD1. The CDR3 is 14 residues long. Germline V gene sequence: CDR1 LNHDA, CDR2 SQIVND (reference sequence). J gave up 3 bases and V 7 bases, and 5 bases lay outside the gene matches. CDR3 residues: CASNPTGHTGELFF. CDR3 bases: TGTGCCAGTAATCCGACAGGGCACACCGGGGAGCTGTTTTTT.

This chain joins TRBV21-1 and TRBJ1-2; the table's D call, TRBD1, was not checked against the DNA. TRBV21-1 is deemed a pseudogene. The CDR3 length is 16 residues. The CDR3 loop is CADEQRGPYPNYGYTF. CDR3 nucleotides: TGTGCCGATGAACAGAGGGGGCCCTACCCTAACTATGGCTACACCTTC.

This chain links TRBV29-1 with TRBJ2-2, with 8 bases lining up with TRBD1. In germline, CDR1 is SQVTM, CDR2 ANQGSEA. Trimming took 4 bases from V and 5 from J; bases not matched to a gene: 9. The CDR3 loop spans 15 amino acids. The CDR3 DNA sequence: TGCAGCGTTGGGAGCCCCAGGGGGCGGACCGGGGAGCTGTTTTTT. Residues: CSVGSPRGRTGELFF.

The chain is built from TRBV4-2 and TRBJ2-7; 8 bases fit TRBD1. Trimming at V came to 0 bases and at J to 0 bases, leaving 7 bases not matched to a gene. The CDR3 spans 17 residues. CDR1 and CDR2 from the germline V gene are LGHNA and YNFKEQ. Here the CDR3 reads CASSQDLTGATSYEQYF. The CDR3 DNA is TGTGCCAGCAGCCAAGACCTGACAGGGGCTACCTCCTACGAGCAGTACTTC.

In DNA, the CDR3 is TGTGCCTGGAGTGTACAATCGAATCAGCCCCAGCATTTT. Translation gives CAWSVQSNQPQHF. This sequence joins TRBV30 and TRBJ1-5; no clear D gene. Germline V gives CDR1 GTSNPN, CDR2 SVGIG (reference sequence). This CDR3 region has 13 residues. Trimming took 0 bases from V and 4 from J, leaving 7 bases between them. Using reference TRBV30 and TRBJ1-5 for the parts outside the CDR3, the full variable domain is SQTIHQWPATLVQPVGSPLSLECTVEGTSNPNLYWYRQAAGRGLQLLFYSVGIGQISSEVPQNLSASRPQDRQFILSSKKLLLSDSGFYLCAWSVQSNQPQHFGDGTRLSIL.

This clone was observed a single time. V and J are TRBV18 and TRBJ1-2; weak D call: TRBD1 (6 bases). Germline values: CDR1 KGHSH, CDR2 LQKENI. V lost 6 bases, J lost 4 bases, and 15 bases lay in between. This CDR3 is 14 amino acids long. The CDR3 coding sequence is TGTGCCAGCTCGCCAGGGGAGATGGCCTATGGCTACACCTTC. It translates to CASSPGEMAYGYTF.

The chain carries TRBV7-9 and TRBJ2-7; D perhaps matches TRBD1 (6 bases). V lost 10 bases and J 2 bases, leaving 18 bases between the germline ends. This CDR3 is 14 amino acids long. Germline CDR1 is SEHNR and CDR2 is FQNEAQ (reference sequence). The CDR3 region is CATPRQVLAYEQYF. For the CDR3, the DNA is TGTGCCACCCCGAGACAGGTTCTCGCCTACGAGCAGTACTTC.